This T cell receptor beta chain was documented in a study of cytomegalovirus exposure and HLA in healthy donors. Study-wide context: Earlier findings included about 120 million unique TCR beta sequences obtained from about 180 million T cells. Findings of the study overall: Many donors shared some public TCRs, even though most TCR sequences were rare. Later analysis associated a missense DCLRE1C variant with TCR beta V- and J-gene trimming. CMV serostatus was the sole immune exposure information available.

J was trimmed by 7 bases and V by 0 bases; bases with no gene match: 8. Germline values: CDR1 LGHNA, CDR2 YSLEER. The CDR3 contains 15 residues. Use of 60 Vbeta and 13 Jbeta primers characterized the PCR. Data came from immunoSEQ multiplex PCR; TCRdb stores just in-frame clones and leaves some out. The table lists more than 200,000 clones, over 60% of them singletons, with around 1.8% in the top ten. As concerns this clone: The target antigen is unknown.

The chain carries TRBV4-3 and TRBJ1-2; 7 nucleotides align to TRBD1. The sequenced sample consisted of PBMCs. The receptor's source is a man between 18 and 35 years old in good health and CMV-seronegative. The CDR3 loop reads CASSQDRYPGGGYTF. The CDR3 nucleotides are TGCGCCAGCAGCCAAGATCGGTATCCAGGGGGTGGCTACACCTTC.